This entry features one T cell receptor beta chain sequence. The data stem from a study of control samples from healthy donors and cancer patients. The method was immunoSEQ multiplex PCR; TCRdb's version includes in-frame clones alone and lacks a portion of them. This sample has 70,000 or so clones, with around 84% found just once. Germline CDR1 reads ENHRY; CDR2 reads SYGVKD. V was cut by 3 bases and J by 6 bases, with 14 bases left in between. The CDR3 spans 14 residues. The origin of this receptor is a woman aged 45-65 years with lung cancer. The chain combines TRBV10-3 with TRBJ1-1, with D possibly being TRBD1 (5 bases). Material for sequencing was PBMCs. CDR3 sequence (DNA): TGTGCCATCAGTGACTCGGTGAAGGGGTCTGAAGCTTTCTTT. The encoded protein is CAISDSVKGSEAFF.